The present entry profiles one TCR beta chain with its context. CD4+ cell separation produced CD45RA+ naive and CD45RA-negative memory subsets. Once extracted for a subset, genomic DNA was divided evenly among several immunoSEQ plates. Clones were sequenced by immunoSEQ multiplex PCR, and TCRdb holds only the in-frame ones, with some missing. The sample includes more than 900,000 clones, more than 75% of them seen just once. This sample was included in a study of shared clonotypes between healthy human individuals. Germline assignment: CDR1 SEHNR and CDR2 FQNEAQ (reference sequence). The CDR3 is 13 residues long. V gave up 3 bases and J gave up 5 bases, with 8 bases separating them.

The genes are TRBV7-9 and TRBJ2-1, with TRBD2 as a possible D gene (5 bases). The sequence was collected from a man aged 18 to 30 in good health. Some clones in this sample may be carry-over from other donors' samples. The sequencing sample was made of memory CD4+ T cells from PBMCs. Described subset: CD45RA-negative fraction. CDR3 loop: CASSLGGHNEQFF. In DNA, the CDR3 is TGTGCCAGCAGCTTGGGCGGGCACAATGAGCAGTTCTTC.